This TCR beta chain is drawn from a study of T cell responses to AZD1222 COVID-19 vaccine. Some clones are missing from TCRdb's copy, which holds only in-frame ones; the method was immunoSEQ multiplex PCR. The sample carries 150,000 to 200,000 clones, 85% to 90% recorded once. Trimming shortened V by 2 bases and J by 0 bases, and 6 bases separated the two germline ends. This CDR3 has 14 amino acids. Germline values: CDR1 SGHRS, CDR2 YFSETQ. The starting material was peripheral blood, obtained on day 0 of AZD1222 vaccination. This sequence originates from an adult in good health. The V gene is TRBV5-1, the J gene TRBJ1-3, with D unresolved. CDR3 sequence (DNA): TGCGCCAGCAGCTTCGGGAGCTCTGGAAACACCATATATTTT. Amino acid sequence: CASSFGSSGNTIYF.